Below, 29 T cell receptor beta chains from the same sample are listed, as sequenced in a study of blood T cell repertoires in COVID-19. The data were produced by immunoSEQ multiplex PCR, yet TCRdb's version contains in-frame clones alone and is incomplete. Counted here are around 60,000 clones, roughly two thirds occurring once; the ten biggest clones make up 4.5% to 5%. Sequenced material: peripheral blood. All receptors derive from a woman aged 70-85 years with COVID-19, enrolled during active disease.

This clone has more than one count but fewer than ten. The rearrangement joins TRBV25-1 to TRBJ1-1; D might be TRBD1 (6 bases). Germline V gene data show CDR1 as MGHDK and CDR2 as SYGVNS. V gave up 6 bases and J gave up 8 bases, with 10 bases separating them. The CDR3 contains 11 residues. CDR3: CASSRGFEAFF. CDR3 DNA sequence: TGTGCCAGCAGCAGGGGTTTCGAAGCTTTCTTT. The full variable domain, in which reference TRBV25-1 and TRBJ1-1 provide the parts outside the CDR3, is EADIYQTPRYLVIGTGKKITLECSQTMGHDKMYWYQQDPGMELHLIHYSYGVNSTEKGDLSSESTVSRIRTEHFPLTLESARPSHTSQYLCASSRGFEAFFGQGTRLTVV.

The DNA of the CDR3 is TGTGCCAGCAGCTGGGGTAGGGAGGGTTATGGCTACACCTTC. Protein sequence: CASSWGREGYGYTF. The chain uses TRBV5-4 and TRBJ1-2; no clear D gene. The CDR3 is 14 residues long. Germline V gene data show CDR1 as SGHNT and CDR2 as YYREEE (reference sequence). The germline V and J ends were trimmed by 3 bases and 5 bases, with 14 bases remaining between them.

This chain connects TRBV7-2 to TRBJ2-3; 10 bases align to TRBD2. V shed 5 bases, J shed 6 bases, and the junction held 8 bases outside the gene matches. This CDR3 spans 15 amino acids. Germline assignment: CDR1 SGHTA and CDR2 FQGNSA. CDR3 coding DNA: TGTGCCAGCAGCGCTAGCGGGGGCCGTGCGGATACGCAGTATTTT. Its protein is CASSASGGRADTQYF.

This clone was seen only a few times. The chain couples TRBV6-5 to TRBJ1-2; no definite D call. CDR3 length: 12 residues. Germline V gene data show CDR1 as MNHEY and CDR2 as SVGAGI. V was clipped by 8 bases and J by 1 base, with 8 bases between them. Here the CDR3 DNA reads TGTGCCAGCGCGAGGGATAACTATGGCTACACCTTC. Translating gives CASARDNYGYTF.

This sequence joins TRBV21-1 and TRBJ1-1; TRBD1, the table's D call, lacks a check against the DNA. TRBV21-1 is marked as a pseudogene. The length of the CDR3 is 18 residues. This CDR3 reads CASSKEPRVIGMNTEAFF. As DNA, the CDR3 is TGTGCCAGCAGCAAAGAGCCCAGGGTCATTGGGATGAACACTGAAGCTTTCTTT.

This clone has just a few counts. V gene TRBV19 combines with J gene TRBJ1-1; the D is unclear. The CDR3 covers 15 residues. Trimming took 3 bases from V and 4 from J, leaving 15 bases between them. CDR1 and CDR2 from the germline V gene are LNHDA and SQIVND (reference sequence). The CDR3: CASSIGPNIITEAFF. The DNA of the CDR3 is TGTGCCAGTAGTATTGGCCCCAATATTATCACTGAAGCTTTCTTT.

J is TRBJ1-1 and V is TRBV14, with TRBD1 as a possible D gene (6 bases). Germline V gene lookup returns CDR1 SGHDN and CDR2 FVKESK. CDR3 length equals 17 residues. Trimming left V 0 bases short and J 5 bases short, with 19 bases between. The CDR3 bases are TGTGCCAGCAGCCAAGAGTCGAGCAGGGGTAAAGAGACTGAAGCTTTCTTT. This translates into CASSQESSRGKETEAFF. Full variable domain (outside the CDR3, taken from reference TRBV14 and TRBJ1-1): EAGVTQFPSHSVIEKGQTVTLRCDPISGHDNLYWYRRVMGKEIKFLLHFVKESKQDESGMPNNRFLAERTGGTYSTLKVQPAELEDSGVYFCASSQESSRGKETEAFFGQGTRLTVV.

The chain joins TRBV4-2 to TRBJ1-2, with D possibly TRBD1 on 5 matching bases. V lost 5 bases to trimming and J lost 8 bases, with 18 bases between them. Germline CDR1 is LGHNA and CDR2 is YNFKEQ. The CDR3 is 14 residues long. CDR3 amino acids: CASSSTQGEEGYTF. The CDR3 DNA reads TGTGCCAGCAGCTCTACTCAAGGGGAGGAAGGCTACACCTTC.

The rearrangement links TRBV29-1 to TRBJ1-3, with D unclear. V lost 4 bases, J lost 3 bases, and 4 bases lay in between. Per germline, CDR1 SQVTM and CDR2 ANQGSEA. This CDR3 is built from 11 residues. CDR3 sequence reads: CSVALGNTIYF. The CDR3 DNA reads TGCAGCGTTGCCCTTGGAAACACCATATATTTT.

In its sample, this clone was seen a few times. This rearrangement joins TRBV11-3 to TRBJ2-3, with D maybe TRBD2 (7 bases). V was shortened by 5 bases and J by 1 base, with 22 bases between the two germline ends. Germline V CDR1 and CDR2: SGHNT, YENEEA. The CDR3 consists of 18 residues. In DNA form, the CDR3 reads TGTGCCAGCAGCCCCGGGGGGCTGAGGGGGAGCGGCACAGATACGCAGTATTTT. Amino acid sequence: CASSPGGLRGSGTDTQYF.

The CDR3 reads CSVEARGGGYGYTF. The CDR3 DNA follows: TGCAGCGTTGAAGCTCGCGGGGGTGGTTATGGCTACACCTTC. The gene calls are TRBV29-1 and TRBJ1-2; a weak D match, TRBD1 (5 bases). V dropped 1 base and J dropped 5 bases, with 14 bases sitting between them. The CDR3 has 14 amino acids. The germline gives CDR1 SQVTM, CDR2 ANQGSEA.

The rearrangement links TRBV28 to TRBJ1-5, with D maybe TRBD1 (5 bases). V lost 2 bases to trimming and J lost 1 base, with 9 bases between them. Germline V gene lookup returns CDR1 MDHEN and CDR2 SYDVKM. The CDR3 spans 15 residues. CDR3 DNA: TGTGCCAGCAGTTTAGGAGGGGACAGCAATCAGCCCCAGCATTTT. Its translation: CASSLGGDSNQPQHF. Full variable domain (rest looked up from reference TRBV28 and TRBJ1-5): DVKVTQSSRYLVKRTGEKVFLECVQDMDHENMFWYRQDPGLGLRLIYFSYDVKMKEKGDIPEGYSVSREKKERFSLILESASTNQTSMYLCASSLGGDSNQPQHFGDGTRLSIL.

This chain uses TRBV7-2 with TRBJ2-1; TRBD2 aligns across 11 bases. The junction had 4 bases not matched to a gene; V was cut back by 3 bases and J by 3 bases. This CDR3 has 16 residues. CDR1 and CDR2 from the germline V gene are SGHTA and FQGNSA. The CDR3 DNA follows: TGTGCCAGCAGCTTCACCGGGACTAGCGGCTACAATGAGCAGTTCTTC. Translating gives CASSFTGTSGYNEQFF.

The chain combines TRBV4-3 with TRBJ2-3; 7 nucleotides agree with TRBD1. The CDR3 spans 18 residues. Germline CDR1 reads LGHNA; CDR2 reads YSLEER. V trimming: 4 bases; J trimming: 3 bases; junction bases outside the gene matches: 16. In DNA, the CDR3 is TGCGCCAGCAGCCCGCTCGATACAGGGGTGAGTGGGACAGATACGCAGTATTTT. It translates to CASSPLDTGVSGTDTQYF.

J is TRBJ2-1 and V is TRBV10-1; D perhaps matches TRBD2 (7 bases). The V and J ends lost 3 bases and 7 bases respectively, with 16 bases between them. This CDR3 is 15 amino acids long. CDR1 and CDR2 from the germline V gene are WNHNN and SYGVQD (reference sequence). For the CDR3, the DNA is TGCGCCAGCAGTGACTGGGGGGGGCTTAGGAATGAGCAGTTCTTC. It is translated as CASSDWGGLRNEQFF.

The chain carries TRBV28 and TRBJ1-2; 9 bases are a match to TRBD1. The length of the CDR3 is 14 residues. CDR1 MDHEN and CDR2 SYDVKM come from the germline V gene. V shed 6 bases, J shed 6 bases, and the junction held 8 bases outside the gene matches. CDR3 coding DNA: TGTGCCAGCAGCTATAACAGGGGGCGGGATGGCTACACCTTC. It specifies CASSYNRGRDGYTF.

The chain employs TRBV7-6 and TRBJ2-3, with 8 bases matching TRBD1. The V and J ends lost 1 base and 4 bases, in that order; junction bases with no gene match: 16. This CDR3 has 19 residues. CDR1 is SGHVS and CDR2 is FNYEAQ in the germline V gene. The CDR3 nucleotides read TGTGCCAGCAGCTTAGTTTCTGGACAGGGCCCCAATAGGGCAGATACGCAGTATTTT. Translating it yields CASSLVSGQGPNRADTQYF.

The chain links TRBV18 to TRBJ2-2; 8 positions match TRBD1. The CDR3 length is 15 residues. Germline trimming cut 0 bases from V and 4 bases from J; bases unmatched to any gene: 1. Germline CDR1 is KGHSH and CDR2 is LQKENI. The CDR3 DNA reads TGTGCCAGCTCACCACCGACAGGGGTCACCGGGGAGCTGTTTTTT. It translates to CASSPPTGVTGELFF. Looking up the rest from reference TRBV18 and TRBJ2-2 gives the full variable domain: NAGVMQNPRHLVRRRGQEARLRCSPMKGHSHVYWYRQLPEEGLKFMVYLQKENIIDESGMPKERFSAEFPKEGPSILRIQQVVRGDSAAYFCASSPPTGVTGELFFGEGSRLTVL.

V usage is TRBV5-1 and J usage is TRBJ1-2; 7 bases fit TRBD1. V shed 5 bases, J shed 3 bases, and the junction held 1 base outside the gene matches. Looked up from germline, CDR1 is SGHRS and CDR2 is YFSETQ. This CDR3 contains 12 residues. CDR3 bases: TGCGCCAGCAGTACAGGGGACTATGGCTACACCTTC. This translates into CASSTGDYGYTF.

This clone showed up just a few times. The chain couples TRBV10-1 to TRBJ2-5; TRBD1 aligns across 7 bases. The CDR3 is made up of 12 amino acids. Germline values: CDR1 WNHNN, CDR2 SYGVQD (reference sequence). J lost 2 bases, V lost 9 bases, and 3 bases had no gene match. The CDR3 reads CARKTGQETQYF. In DNA, the CDR3 is TGCGCCAGGAAGACAGGGCAAGAGACCCAGTACTTC.

This clone showed up just a few times. V is TRBV7-2 and J is TRBJ1-6, with D tentatively TRBD1 (6 bases). This CDR3 contains 18 residues. Germline lookup yields CDR1 SGHTA and CDR2 FQGNSA. V lost 5 bases and J lost 0, with 17 bases in between. This chain's CDR3 is CASSPQRGHSSYNSPLHF. Here the CDR3 DNA reads TGTGCCAGCAGCCCCCAGCGGGGACATAGCTCCTATAATTCACCCCTCCACTTT.

The chain combines TRBV14 with TRBJ2-1; D might be TRBD2 (6 bases). V lost 0 bases and J 5 bases, leaving 14 bases between the germline ends. The CDR3 covers 16 residues. Germline V CDR1 and CDR2: SGHDN, FVKESK. The CDR3 DNA reads as TGTGCCAGCAGCCAAGATCTCCCTAGCGCAAACAATGAGCAGTTCTTC. Protein: CASSQDLPSANNEQFF. The full variable domain, its missing parts supplied by reference TRBV14 and TRBJ2-1, is EAGVTQFPSHSVIEKGQTVTLRCDPISGHDNLYWYRRVMGKEIKFLLHFVKESKQDESGMPNNRFLAERTGGTYSTLKVQPAELEDSGVYFCASSQDLPSANNEQFFGPGTRLTVL.

The chain uses TRBV2 and TRBJ1-4, with 10 positions matching TRBD1. Germline V gives CDR1 SNHLY, CDR2 FYNNEI. The CDR3 is 15 amino acids. The V and J ends lost 7 bases and 8 bases, in that order; junction bases with no gene match: 10. CDR3 amino acids: CASMTRDRGHEKLFF. CDR3 sequence (DNA): TGTGCCAGCATGACCCGGGACAGGGGACACGAAAAACTGTTTTTT.

This rearrangement joins TRBV10-3 to TRBJ2-3; possibly TRBD2 for D (5 bases). Trimming shortened V by 6 bases and J by 6 bases, and 13 bases separated the two germline ends. CDR1 ENHRY and CDR2 SYGVKD come from the germline V gene. The CDR3 is 13 residues long. Here the CDR3 DNA reads TGTGCCATCAGCCGCGGGCCGGGGGATACGCAGTATTTT. Protein sequence: CAISRGPGDTQYF.

The rearrangement joins TRBV18 to TRBJ1-2, with 9 positions matching TRBD1. The V gene end was trimmed by 3 bases and the J gene end by 5 bases; junction bases not matched to a gene: 10. The CDR3 contains 16 residues. Germline V gene sequence: CDR1 KGHSH, CDR2 LQKENI. The CDR3 coding sequence is TGTGCCAGCTCACCGGGGTTCACCGGGACAGGGTATGGCTACACCTTC. Its protein is CASSPGFTGTGYGYTF.

A single count supports this clone. The gene calls are TRBV7-8 and TRBJ2-2; 9 bases match TRBD2. CDR1 is SGHVS, CDR2 FQNEAQ, per germline. The CDR3 sequence is 16 residues long. The V gene end was trimmed by 2 bases and the J gene end by 3 bases; junction bases not matched to a gene: 4. The CDR3 DNA reads as TGTGCCAGCAGCTTACTAGCGGGACTGGACACCGGGGAGCTGTTTTTT. This codes for CASSLLAGLDTGELFF. The full variable domain, rest sourced from reference TRBV7-8 and TRBJ2-2, is GAGVSQSPRYKVAKRGQDVALRCDPISGHVSLFWYQQALGQGPEFLTYFQNEAQLDKSGLPSDRFFAERPEGSVSTLKIQRTQQEDSAVYLCASSLLAGLDTGELFFGEGSRLTVL.

V and J are TRBV12-3 or TRBV12-4 and TRBJ1-2; tentatively, D is TRBD1 (6 bases). CDR3 length equals 13 residues. V was pared by 2 bases and J by 4 bases, with 8 bases between. In DNA form, the CDR3 reads TGTGCCAGCAGTTTACCACAGGGCTATGGCTACACCTTC. Translated, it gives CASSLPQGYGYTF.

This sequence joins TRBV29-1 and TRBJ1-4; D unclear. The CDR3 is 11 residues long. Germline V gene data show CDR1 as SQVTM and CDR2 as ANQGSEA. V gave up 7 bases and J gave up 8 bases, with 11 bases separating them. The CDR3 DNA sequence: TGCAGCGGCGGGGATCGAGAAAAACTGTTTTTT. This translates into CSGGDREKLFF.

Here the CDR3 reads CASRRTGGLTGELFF. The CDR3, as DNA: TGTGCCAGCAGGCGGACAGGGGGCCTCACCGGGGAGCTGTTTTTT. The chain couples TRBV6-5 to TRBJ2-2; 11 nucleotides line up with TRBD1. CDR1 and CDR2 (germline): MNHEY, SVGAGI. The CDR3 loop spans 15 amino acids. V gave up 6 bases and J gave up 4 bases; unmatched junction bases: 4.